The present T cell receptor (beta chain) was sequenced within a study of blood T cells in healthy people across ages. With a J-beta primer mix and a sample-barcoded 5' primer, a second PCR ran roughly 6 to 11 cycles. TCRdb recomputed calls from the 5' RACE reads with MiXCR, one row per CDR3 protein. Of about 800,000 distinct CDR3 sequences detected, just under 25% appear once; the ten largest clones hold approximately 3.7%. CDR1 is SGHTA and CDR2 is FQGTGA in the germline V gene. The CDR3 sequence is 15 residues long. V was shortened by 2 bases and J by 2 bases, with 13 bases between the two germline ends. This clonotype was picked up a small number of times. This same sample was also part of a study on T cells of mothers and their children.

This clonotype originated in a boy between 10 and 17 years old in good health. The gene calls are TRBV7-3 and TRBJ2-7, with D possibly TRBD1 on 6 matching bases. The source material was blood. The CDR3 reads CASSLQPGQPYEQYF. The CDR3 DNA sequence: TGTGCCAGCAGCTTACAGCCGGGACAACCCTACGAGCAGTACTTC.